Each of the 4 T cell receptor beta chains below was sequenced from the same sample in a study of blood T cells in healthy people across ages. Alongside a J-beta primer mix, a sample-barcoded 5' primer served in a second PCR lasting roughly 6 to 12 cycles. TCRdb analysed the 5' RACE reads with MiXCR anew, one entry per CDR3 protein. The sample has fewer than 1.5 million distinct CDR3 sequences, around 39% seen once. Sequencing input: blood. The receptor source for this set is a woman between 18 and 30 years old in good health.

The rearrangement uses TRBV6-1 and TRBJ2-5; 14 bases are shared with TRBD2. The end of the DNA is better explained by TRBJ2-1, so the J call may be wrong. Germline-derived CDR1 and CDR2 are MNHNS and SASEGT. This CDR3 has 16 residues. The CDR3 spells CASSEFGLAGGETQFF. The CDR3 coding sequence is TGTGCCAGCAGTGAATTCGGACTAGCGGGAGGAGAGACCCAGTTCTTC.

This rearrangement joins TRBV3-1 to TRBJ2-5; D gene unclear. The germline V and J ends were trimmed by 4 bases and 11 bases, with 26 bases remaining between them. The CDR3 runs 16 residues. Germline CDR1 is LGHDT and CDR2 is YNNKEL (reference sequence). CDR3 amino acids: CASSRLGRQTYNEQYF. Here the CDR3 DNA reads TGTGCCAGCAGCCGTCTCGGGCGGCAGACCTACAATGAGCAGTACTTC.

This chain links TRBV20-1 with TRBJ2-1; TRBD2 is a possible D gene (6 bases). The length of the CDR3 is 14 residues. V lost 3 bases to trimming and J lost 1 base, with 10 bases between them. The germline CDR1 and CDR2 sequences are DFQATT and SNEGSKA (reference sequence). CDR3 DNA sequence: TGCAGTGCTAGTGCCGGGACTTCCTACAATGAGCAGTTCTTC. Translation: CSASAGTSYNEQFF.

V is TRBV28 and J is TRBJ2-5; TRBD1 might be the D (6 bases). Germline V CDR1 and CDR2: MDHEN, SYDVKM. V was clipped by 5 bases and J by 11 bases, with 21 bases between them. The CDR3 extends over 14 amino acids. The CDR3 nucleotides read TGTGCCAGCAGTGTAGACCCAGGGGTAAGGGAGCAGTACTTC. Translated: CASSVDPGVREQYF.